This entry lists 14 T cell receptor beta chains sequenced from one sample in a study of T cell responses to AZD1222 COVID-19 vaccine. TCRdb's copy holds only in-frame clones and misses some; the assay was immunoSEQ multiplex PCR. Among 95,000 or so clones listed, around nine tenths were seen once. Here the sequenced sample was peripheral blood, taken on day 0 of MenACWY control vaccination. These receptors were collected from an adult in good health.

The chain recombines TRBV5-4 with TRBJ1-2; 9 bases fit TRBD1. The germline CDR1 and CDR2 sequences are SGHNT and YYREEE (reference sequence). V shed 0 bases and J 4 bases; nucleotides not matched to a gene: 4. The length of the CDR3 is 15 residues. The CDR3 loop is CASSLVGTGSYGYTF. The CDR3, as DNA: TGTGCCAGCAGCTTGGTGGGGACAGGGAGCTATGGCTACACCTTC.

This clone was seen only a few times. The V call is TRBV5-8, the J call TRBJ2-7; D is possibly TRBD1 or TRBD2 (7 bases each). V was clipped by 0 bases and J by 1 base, with 11 bases between them. The CDR3 extends over 15 amino acids. In germline, CDR1 is SGHTS, CDR2 YDEGEE. The CDR3 sequence: CASSLGQGLSYEQYF. The CDR3 region has the DNA TGTGCCAGCAGCTTGGGACAGGGACTATCCTACGAGCAGTACTTC.

J is TRBJ2-3 and V is TRBV19; 7 bases fit TRBD2. J gave up 4 bases and V 3 bases, and 7 bases lay outside the gene matches. Germline values: CDR1 LNHDA, CDR2 SQIVND (reference sequence). This CDR3 is 15 amino acids long. CDR3: CASSIAAGEPDTQYF. For the CDR3, the DNA is TGTGCCAGTAGTATCGCGGCGGGGGAGCCAGATACGCAGTATTTT.

V and J are TRBV13 and TRBJ1-4; D not resolved. V lost 6 bases to trimming and J lost 1 base, with 12 bases between them. The CDR3 contains 15 residues. CDR1 PRHDT and CDR2 FYEKMQ come from the germline V gene (reference sequence). CDR3 loop: CASRNGLGTNEKLFF. DNA of the CDR3: TGTGCCAGCAGGAATGGGCTTGGAACTAATGAAAAACTGTTTTTT.

The gene calls are TRBV11-3 and TRBJ2-1; possible D gene TRBD2, 5 bases. Germline V gene lookup returns CDR1 SGHNT and CDR2 YENEEA. The CDR3 is 13 residues long. Trimming cost V 0 bases and J 7 bases, with 7 bases left between them. The CDR3 here is CASSLDPGNEQFF. In nucleotides, the CDR3 is TGTGCCAGCAGCTTAGATCCGGGAAATGAGCAGTTCTTC.

This chain links TRBV4-2 with TRBJ1-6; 7 nucleotides agree with TRBD1. The CDR3 spans 16 residues. CDR1 LGHNA and CDR2 YNFKEQ come from the germline V gene. With 2 bases clipped from V and 5 bases from J, the junction kept 6 bases outside the gene matches. The CDR3 spells CASSQPPGQNNSPLHF. The CDR3 DNA follows: TGTGCCAGCAGCCAACCACCGGGACAGAATAATTCACCCCTCCACTTT.

This clone was seen a handful of times. The genes are TRBV7-2 and TRBJ1-2; D uncertain. The CDR3 has 16 residues. V was cut by 3 bases and J by 4 bases, with 18 bases left in between. Germline CDR1 reads SGHTA; CDR2 reads FQGNSA. In DNA, the CDR3 is TGTGCCAGCAGCTTTACCGGCAGAGTATTGAGCTATGGCTACACCTTC. It is translated as CASSFTGRVLSYGYTF. Drawing the rest from reference TRBV7-2 and TRBJ1-2, the complete variable domain is GAGVSQSPSNKVTEKGKDVELRCDPISGHTALYWYRQSLGQGLEFLIYFQGNSAPDKSGLPSDRFSAERTGGSVSTLTIQRTQQEDSAVYLCASSFTGRVLSYGYTFGSGTRLTVV.

The chain carries TRBV5-1 and TRBJ2-3; TRBD1 aligns across 10 bases. Looked up from germline, CDR1 is SGHRS and CDR2 is YFSETQ. The V and J ends lost 2 bases and 1 base, in that order; junction bases with no gene match: 1. The CDR3 runs 15 residues. CDR3 loop: CASSFGTGGTDTQYF. CDR3 bases: TGCGCCAGCAGCTTCGGGACAGGGGGCACAGATACGCAGTATTTT.

The J gene is TRBJ1-2, the V gene TRBV5-1; 8 bases are shared with TRBD1. CDR1 and CDR2 (germline): SGHRS, YFSETQ. With 0 bases clipped from V and 8 bases from J, the junction kept 6 bases outside the gene matches. This CDR3 region has 14 residues. DNA of the CDR3: TGCGCCAGCAGCTTGGCCACGACAGGGGACGGCTACACCTTC. Amino acid sequence: CASSLATTGDGYTF.

This rearrangement joins TRBV6-4 to TRBJ1-6; D uncertain. The germline V and J ends were trimmed by 6 bases and 6 bases, with 12 bases remaining between them. Germline-derived CDR1 and CDR2 are MRHNA and SNTAGT. This CDR3 region has 14 residues. CDR3 loop: CASSLEESNSPLHF. The CDR3 DNA follows: TGTGCCAGCAGCCTCGAGGAGTCTAATTCACCCCTCCACTTT.

The rearrangement uses TRBV7-9 and TRBJ2-7; D not resolved. The V gene lost 4 bases and the J gene lost 3 bases, with 4 bases spanning the gap. CDR3 size: 11 residues. Germline V gene lookup returns CDR1 SEHNR and CDR2 FQNEAQ (reference sequence). Here the CDR3 DNA reads TGTGCCAGCAGCTCTCACTACGAGCAGTACTTC. Translating gives CASSSHYEQYF.

V and J are TRBV3-1 (or the pseudogene TRBV3-2) and TRBJ1-1; D uncertain. The CDR3 runs to 13 residues. The ends were cut back, 3 bases at V and 5 bases at J, with 10 bases in the middle. Germline lookup yields CDR1 LGHDT and CDR2 YNNKEL (reference sequence). This CDR3 reads CASSQFLETEAFF. CDR3 coding DNA: TGTGCCAGCAGCCAGTTCCTGGAGACTGAAGCTTTCTTT.

The chain combines TRBV28 with TRBJ1-4; a possible D gene is TRBD1 (5 bases). In germline, CDR1 is MDHEN, CDR2 SYDVKM. The CDR3 is 15 residues long. The ends were cut back, 1 base at V and 7 bases at J, with 13 bases in the middle. The CDR3 is CASSLLSAGSEKLFF. The CDR3 coding sequence is TGTGCCAGCAGTTTATTGTCCGCAGGGTCTGAAAAACTGTTTTTT.

The V and J genes are TRBV6-2 or TRBV6-3 and TRBJ2-2, with D tentatively TRBD1 or TRBD2 (6 bases each). Germline values: CDR1 MNHEY, CDR2 SVGEGT. The CDR3 is 18 residues long. Deletions cut 2 bases from V and 1 base from J, with 17 bases between. CDR3 sequence: CASSYPLGGGLNTGELFF. The CDR3 DNA is TGTGCCAGCAGTTACCCGTTAGGAGGGGGGTTGAACACCGGGGAGCTGTTTTTT.